Following are 10 T cell receptor beta chains from one sample sequenced in a study of CD8+CD57+ T cells in acquired aplastic anemia. The TCR beta profiling, which covered VDJ combination and CDR3 sequence, was carried out using genomic DNA as the template. TCRdb processed the reads anew with MiXCR; each CDR3 protein has one entry. The sample lists about 190,000 distinct CDR3 sequences, about 64% seen once, with about 45% in the top ten. Sequencing input: sorted CD4+, CD8+, or CD8+CD57+ T cells (not recorded which) from PBMCs. The source of these receptors is a human donor with severe aplastic anemia or a healthy control (not recorded which).

This clonotype was detected only a few times. CDR3 amino acids: CASSEASQGTYNEQFF. The CDR3, as DNA: TGTGCCAGCAGTGAAGCTTCACAGGGCACCTACAATGAGCAGTTCTTC. This chain connects TRBV6-1 to TRBJ2-1, with a possible D match to TRBD1 (6 bases). Per germline, CDR1 MNHNS and CDR2 SASEGT. Trimming removed 0 bases at V and 2 bases at J, with 11 bases between. The CDR3 loop spans 16 amino acids.

The chain links TRBV6-5 to TRBJ1-1; D is uncertain. V was cut by 6 bases and J by 6 bases, with 20 bases left in between. This CDR3 comprises 15 residues. Germline V gene sequence: CDR1 MNHEY, CDR2 SVGAGI. The CDR3, as DNA: TGTGCCAGCAGACCAACCGGGAGGAGGGAGGCTGAAGCTTTCTTT. Encoded protein: CASRPTGRREAEAFF.

On this clonotype itself: Sequence at one end of the junction differs from germline and may be a read error. CDR3 loop: CASSSGAREETQYF. CDR3 nucleotide sequence: TGTGCTAGCAGCTCCGGAGCCAGGGAGGAGACCCAGTACTTC. The chain carries TRBV7-7 and TRBJ2-5, with D perhaps assigned TRBD1 or TRBD2 (5 bases each). Looked up from germline, CDR1 is SSHAT and CDR2 is FNYEAQ (reference sequence). The CDR3 loop spans 14 amino acids.

J is TRBJ2-2 and V is TRBV10-3; 13 nucleotides match TRBD2. The V and J ends lost 6 bases and 9 bases, in that order; junction bases with no gene match: 4. Germline loops: CDR1 ENHRY, CDR2 SYGVKD. The CDR3 sequence is 14 residues long. In DNA, the CDR3 is TGTGCCATCAGCCCAGGGACTAGCGGGAGGGAGCTGTTTTTT. Protein sequence: CAISPGTSGRELFF.

The chain links TRBV20-1 to TRBJ1-5; no clear D gene. Germline lookup yields CDR1 DFQATT and CDR2 SNEGSKA (reference sequence). V lost 4 bases to trimming and J lost 1 base, with 5 bases between them. The CDR3 extends over 12 amino acids. This chain's CDR3 is CSATPSNQPQHF. The CDR3, as DNA: TGCAGTGCTACGCCAAGCAATCAGCCCCAGCATTTT.

The chain links TRBV2 to TRBJ2-2; 8 bases are shared with TRBD1. With V trimmed by 6 bases and J by 9 bases, 6 bases remained unmatched. Germline V gives CDR1 SNHLY, CDR2 FYNNEI. There are 13 residues in the CDR3. This CDR3 is CASRGQALRELFF. CDR3 bases: TGTGCCAGCAGGGGACAGGCCCTCCGGGAGCTGTTTTTT.

J is TRBJ1-2 and V is TRBV7-3, with D tentatively TRBD1 (6 bases). Germline V gene data show CDR1 as SGHTA and CDR2 as FQGTGA. The V and J ends lost 2 bases and 4 bases respectively, with 11 bases between them. The CDR3 is made up of 14 amino acids. The CDR3 bases are TGTGCCAGCAGCTTAGGGGGGGCACCCTATGGCTACACCTTC. Translated: CASSLGGAPYGYTF.

The chain is built from TRBV24-1 and TRBJ2-1, with TRBD2 matching over 10 bases. The CDR3 sequence is 15 residues long. Unmatched junction bases numbered 10, after V lost 8 bases and J lost 7 bases. Germline-derived CDR1 and CDR2 are KGHDR and SFDVKD. For the CDR3, the DNA is TGTGCCACCAAGGGTGGGCTAGCGGGAGATAATGAGCAGTTCTTC. The encoded protein is CATKGGLAGDNEQFF.

The chain couples TRBV20-1 to TRBJ1-6; D call uncertain. This CDR3 contains 13 residues. Germline values: CDR1 DFQATT, CDR2 SNEGSKA (reference sequence). Trimming removed 5 bases from V and 9 bases from J, with 14 bases in between. The CDR3 coding sequence is TGCAGTGCTGCACCCGGGTGGGGTTCACCCCTCCACTTT. Translating it yields CSAAPGWGSPLHF.

The V gene is TRBV7-9, the J gene TRBJ2-1; TRBD2 agrees at 8 bases. Germline V gene data show CDR1 as SEHNR and CDR2 as FQNEAQ (reference sequence). V lost 5 bases to trimming and J lost 8 bases; unmatched junction nucleotides: 5. This CDR3 spans 13 amino acids. The CDR3 nucleotides are TGTGCCAGCAGCCTCGGACTAGCATATGAGCAGTTCTTC. Amino acids: CASSLGLAYEQFF.